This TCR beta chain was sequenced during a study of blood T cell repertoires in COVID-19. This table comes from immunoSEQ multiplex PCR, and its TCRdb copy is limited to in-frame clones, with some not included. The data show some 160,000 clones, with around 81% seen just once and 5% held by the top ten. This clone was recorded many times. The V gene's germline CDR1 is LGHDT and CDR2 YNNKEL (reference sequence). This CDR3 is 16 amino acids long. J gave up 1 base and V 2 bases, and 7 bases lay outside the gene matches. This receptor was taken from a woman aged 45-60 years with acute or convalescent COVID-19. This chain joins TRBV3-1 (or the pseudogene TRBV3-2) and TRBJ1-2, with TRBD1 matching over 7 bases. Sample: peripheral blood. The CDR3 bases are TGTGCCAGCAGCCAACTGGACAGGAGCAATAACTATGGCTACACCTTC. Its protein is CASSQLDRSNNYGYTF.